This is a list of T cell receptor beta chains from one sample in a study of neurological immune-mediated disorders. TCRdb reprocessed the 5' RACE reads via MiXCR and lists one record per CDR3 protein. In the table there are 35,000 to 40,000 distinct CDR3 sequences, roughly 2.5% of which are singletons. Sequencing was done on a sample of PBMCs. The origin of the receptors is a man between 45 and 60 years old with multiple sclerosis. CDR3s include the opening cysteine and the closing phenylalanine or tryptophan. The order of the fields is D gene, clone size, V gene, J gene, CDR3 length, CDR3 protein, CDR3 DNA. A D gene is named only where the DNA matches it firmly. The size field is filled for only some rows; it gives once, few, many or a size class.

D: TRBD2; size: .; V: TRBV18; J: TRBJ2-1; length: 15; CDR3: CASSLRGSSYNEQFF; DNA: TGTGCCAGCTCACTGCGGGGGAGCTCCTACAATGAGCAGTTCTTC
D: .; size: many; V: TRBV20-1; J: TRBJ2-7; length: 13; CDR3: CSARDLGTYEQYF; DNA: TGCAGTGCTAGAGATTTAGGGACCTACGAGCAGTACTTC
D: .; size: many; V: TRBV7-9; J: TRBJ2-1; length: 12; CDR3: CAYGDSYNEQFF; DNA: TGTGCCTATGGGGATTCCTACAATGAGCAGTTCTTC
D: .; size: many; V: TRBV12-3/TRBV12-4; J: TRBJ2-7; length: 14; CDR3: CASRPKGSPNEQYF; DNA: TGTGCCAGCAGACCTAAGGGAAGCCCTAACGAGCAGTACTTC
D: .; size: many; V: TRBV5-5; J: TRBJ2-3; length: 15; CDR3: CASSSGTFQADTQYF; DNA: TGTGCCAGCAGCTCGGGGACGTTCCAGGCAGATACGCAGTATTTT
D: TRBD1; size: many; V: TRBV6-1; J: TRBJ1-1; length: 15; CDR3: CASSEQGATDTEAFF; DNA: TGTGCCAGCAGTGAACAGGGGGCGACGGACACTGAAGCTTTCTTT
D: .; size: .; V: TRBV9; J: TRBJ2-3; length: 17; CDR3: CASSEAPWGISTDTQYF; DNA: TGTGCCAGCAGCGAGGCCCCCTGGGGGATAAGCACAGATACGCAGTATTTT
D: TRBD1; size: many; V: TRBV27; J: TRBJ1-1; length: 15; CDR3: CASSPGTGGFTEAFF; DNA: TGTGCCAGCAGTCCAGGGACAGGGGGCTTCACTGAAGCTTTCTTT
D: TRBD1; size: many; V: TRBV5-4; J: TRBJ1-1; length: 17; CDR3: CASSTRRFQTGGTEAFF; DNA: TGTGCCAGCAGCACACGACGCTTCCAAACAGGGGGGACTGAAGCTTTCTTT
D: .; size: many; V: TRBV27; J: TRBJ2-1; length: 13; CDR3: CASSSASYNEQFF; DNA: TGTGCCAGCAGTTCAGCGTCCTACAATGAGCAGTTCTTC
D: .; size: many; V: TRBV6-6; J: TRBJ1-2; length: 13; CDR3: CASSYSDSYGYTF; DNA: TGTGCCAGCAGTTACTCGGACTCCTATGGCTACACCTTC
D: .; size: many; V: TRBV29-1; J: TRBJ1-1; length: 12; CDR3: CSVQQKNTEAFF; DNA: TGCAGCGTTCAACAGAAGAACACTGAAGCTTTCTTT
D: TRBD1; size: many; V: TRBV27; J: TRBJ1-2; length: 14; CDR3: CASNPGQGHYGYTF; DNA: TGTGCCAGCAACCCGGGACAGGGCCACTATGGCTACACCTTC
D: .; size: many; V: TRBV5-6; J: TRBJ1-5; length: 14; CDR3: CASSVYGVDQPQHF; DNA: TGTGCCAGCAGCGTTTACGGGGTGGATCAGCCCCAGCATTTT
D: .; size: many; V: TRBV11-3; J: TRBJ2-1; length: 15; CDR3: CASSLRGADYNEQFF; DNA: TGTGCCAGCAGCTTACGGGGGGCAGACTACAATGAGCAGTTCTTC
D: TRBD2; size: many; V: TRBV6-5; J: TRBJ2-5; length: 15; CDR3: CASSYRGLAFETQYF; DNA: TGTGCCAGCAGTTACAGGGGACTAGCGTTTGAGACCCAGTACTTC
D: .; size: many; V: TRBV5-1; J: TRBJ2-5; length: 18; CDR3: CASSPGGNIGGAGETQYF; DNA: TGCGCCAGCAGCCCTGGCGGGAACATAGGGGGGGCCGGAGAGACCCAGTACTTC
D: .; size: many; V: TRBV20-1; J: TRBJ1-1; length: 12; CDR3: CSARVGNTEAFF; DNA: TGCAGTGCTAGAGTGGGGAACACTGAAGCTTTCTTT
D: TRBD1; size: many; V: TRBV11-3; J: TRBJ1-4; length: 15; CDR3: CASSSNRGINEKLFF; DNA: TGTGCCAGCAGCTCCAACAGGGGAATTAATGAAAAACTGTTTTTT
D: .; size: many; V: TRBV5-1; J: TRBJ2-2; length: 14; CDR3: CASSQGHEGGELFF; DNA: TGCGCCAGCAGCCAAGGACATGAGGGCGGGGAGCTGTTTTTT
D: .; size: few; V: TRBV24-1; J: TRBJ2-2; length: 16; CDR3: CATSDLGQFGAGELFF; DNA: TGTGCCACCAGTGATTTGGGTCAGTTCGGAGCCGGGGAGCTGTTTTTT
D: TRBD2; size: many; V: TRBV6-5; J: TRBJ2-1; length: 15; CDR3: CASSHGTSGVNEQFF; DNA: TGTGCCAGCAGTCATGGGACTAGCGGGGTGAATGAGCAGTTCTTC
D: TRBD2; size: few; V: TRBV5-6; J: TRBJ2-1; length: 16; CDR3: CASSLGTGTSANVQFF; DNA: TGTGCCAGCAGCCTGGGGACCGGGACTAGCGCCAATGTGCAGTTCTTC
D: .; size: many; V: TRBV20-1; J: TRBJ1-1; length: 12; CDR3: CSAGLGMTEAFF; DNA: TGCAGTGCCGGACTCGGAATGACTGAAGCTTTCTTT